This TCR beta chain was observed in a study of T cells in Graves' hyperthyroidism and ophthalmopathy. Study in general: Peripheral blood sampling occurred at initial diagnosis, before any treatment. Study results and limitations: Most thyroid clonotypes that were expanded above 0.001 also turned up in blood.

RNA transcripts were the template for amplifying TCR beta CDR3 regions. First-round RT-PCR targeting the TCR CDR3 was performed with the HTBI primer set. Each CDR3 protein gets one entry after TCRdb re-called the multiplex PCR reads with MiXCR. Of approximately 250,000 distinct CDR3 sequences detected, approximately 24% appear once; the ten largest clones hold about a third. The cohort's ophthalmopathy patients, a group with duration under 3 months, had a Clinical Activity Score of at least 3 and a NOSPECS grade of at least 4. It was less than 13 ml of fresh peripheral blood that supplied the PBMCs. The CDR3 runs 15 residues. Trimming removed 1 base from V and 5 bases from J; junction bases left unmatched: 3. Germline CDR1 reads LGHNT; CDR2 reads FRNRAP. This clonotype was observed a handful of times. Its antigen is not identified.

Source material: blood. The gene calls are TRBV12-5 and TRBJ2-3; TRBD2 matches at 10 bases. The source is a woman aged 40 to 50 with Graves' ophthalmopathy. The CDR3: CASGLGAGGKDTQYF. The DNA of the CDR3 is TGTGCTAGTGGTTTGGGAGCGGGAGGGAAAGATACGCAGTATTTT.